Following are 20 T cell receptor beta chains from one sample sequenced in a study of cytomegalovirus exposure and HLA in healthy donors. Primers for the PCR totalled 60 Vbeta and 13 Jbeta. Method: immunoSEQ multiplex PCR; TCRdb's copy keeps in-frame clones and lacks some. The sample gives 150,000 to 200,000 clones, approximately 80% of which show up once; about 0.77% is in the top ten. The source material was PBMCs. The receptors come from a young woman in good health and CMV-seronegative.

The CDR3 DNA reads TGTGCCAGCAGCTTACCCGGGGGGGACAGGGGCACAGATACGCAGTATTTT. It translates to CASSLPGGDRGTDTQYF. This sequence joins TRBV7-2 and TRBJ2-3, with D maybe TRBD1 (9 bases). There are 17 residues in the CDR3. Trimming pared 2 bases from V and 1 base from J, leaving 16 bases between. Germline V gene lookup returns CDR1 SGHTA and CDR2 FQGNSA.

The V and J genes are TRBV4-2 and TRBJ2-7; 13 bases agree with TRBD2. The CDR3 extends over 15 amino acids. Trimming cost V 5 bases and J 4 bases; bases outside gene matches: 5. The germline V gene has CDR1 LGHNA and CDR2 YNFKEQ. CDR3 amino acids: CASSSRTSGRYEQYF. The CDR3, as DNA: TGTGCCAGCAGCTCCCGGACTAGCGGGAGATACGAGCAGTACTTC.

The chain links TRBV28 to TRBJ1-2, with 7 bases identical to TRBD1. Trimming removed 8 bases from V and 3 bases from J; junction bases left unmatched: 15. Germline CDR1 MDHEN, CDR2 SYDVKM. CDR3 length equals 16 residues. CDR3 sequence reads: CASSAGEGQNYYGYTF. CDR3 coding DNA: TGTGCCAGCTCCGCCGGTGAGGGACAGAACTACTATGGCTACACCTTC.

This clone was detected a few times. This sequence joins TRBV5-1 and TRBJ2-2, with D unresolved. CDR3 size: 16 residues. Germline V gene data show CDR1 as SGHRS and CDR2 as YFSETQ. V gave up 0 bases and J gave up 1 base, with 10 bases separating them. The CDR3 nucleotides read TGCGCCAGCAGCTTGGGACAAATCGGGAACACCGGGGAGCTGTTTTTT. This gives the protein CASSLGQIGNTGELFF.

The chain joins TRBV6-5 to TRBJ1-3, with 7 bases that match TRBD1. V gave up 2 bases and J gave up 4 bases; unmatched junction bases: 2. The CDR3 is made up of 14 amino acids. Germline assignment: CDR1 MNHEY and CDR2 SVGAGI. The CDR3 reads CASSYPDRGNTIYF. Here the CDR3 DNA reads TGTGCCAGCAGTTACCCGGACAGGGGAAACACCATATATTTT.

The DNA of the CDR3 is TGTGCCAGCAGCCGGACTAGCGGGAGAGGAAACACCGGGGAGCTGTTTTTT. Translating it yields CASSRTSGRGNTGELFF. V gene TRBV5-4 combines with J gene TRBJ2-2; TRBD2 agrees at 13 bases. CDR1 is SGHNT and CDR2 is YYREEE in the germline V gene (reference sequence). After removal of 4 bases from V and 2 bases from J, the junction contained 5 bases not matched to a gene. The CDR3 consists of 17 residues.

The rearrangement links TRBV28 to TRBJ2-7; tentative D call: TRBD2 (6 bases). Looked up from germline, CDR1 is MDHEN and CDR2 is SYDVKM. The length of the CDR3 is 14 residues. Deletions cut 5 bases from V and 3 bases from J, with 14 bases between. CDR3 protein: CASSLFGRNYEQYF. The CDR3 coding sequence is TGTGCCAGCAGTCTATTCGGGAGAAACTACGAGCAGTACTTC.

This chain connects TRBV6-6 to TRBJ1-1; TRBD1 aligns across 9 bases. After removal of 4 bases from V and 2 bases from J, the junction contained 5 bases not matched to a gene. The CDR3 runs to 15 residues. Germline V lookup: CDR1 MNHNY, CDR2 SVGAGI (reference sequence). The CDR3 reads CASSFGQGRNTEAFF. The CDR3 nucleotides are TGTGCCAGCAGTTTCGGACAGGGGCGAAACACTGAAGCTTTCTTT.

This chain uses TRBV19 with TRBJ2-7; TRBD1 is a possible D gene (5 bases). The germline CDR1 and CDR2 sequences are LNHDA and SQIVND (reference sequence). This CDR3 contains 14 residues. The V end lost 9 bases, the J end lost 0 bases, and 15 bases lay between the germline ends. The DNA for the CDR3 is TGTGCCAGCTCCCAACAGGCAGCCTCCTACGAGCAGTACTTC. Residues: CASSQQAASYEQYF.

This clone has a handful of counts. Written as DNA, the CDR3 is TGCGCCAGCAGCCCCAGTGCGCCGGGGGAGGAGACCCAGTACTTC. It specifies CASSPSAPGEETQYF. The rearrangement uses TRBV4-1 and TRBJ2-5, with D possibly matching TRBD2 (6 bases). The CDR3 covers 15 residues. Per germline, CDR1 MGHRA and CDR2 YSYEKL. V shed 4 bases and J shed 5 bases, with 17 bases lying between them.

This sequence joins TRBV7-3 and TRBJ2-1, with D possibly matching TRBD2 (6 bases). Germline values: CDR1 SGHTA, CDR2 FQGTGA. The length of the CDR3 is 14 residues. V was trimmed by 5 bases and J by 5 bases, leaving 13 bases between them. This chain's CDR3 is CASSPTGDHNEQFF. CDR3 nucleotides: TGTGCCAGCAGCCCTACGGGGGATCACAATGAGCAGTTCTTC.

This chain joins TRBV5-1 and TRBJ1-2; TRBD1 matches at 10 bases. The V and J ends lost 4 bases and 4 bases, in that order; junction bases with no gene match: 7. Germline V gene sequence: CDR1 SGHRS, CDR2 YFSETQ. The CDR3 covers 15 residues. The CDR3 is CASSLDRGRAYGYTF. The CDR3, as DNA: TGCGCCAGCAGCCTCGACAGGGGGCGCGCCTATGGCTACACCTTC.

The V and J genes are TRBV4-3 and TRBJ2-1, with 7 bases fitting TRBD1. The CDR3 loop spans 16 amino acids. Germline trimming cut 3 bases from V and 5 bases from J; bases unmatched to any gene: 10. Germline CDR1 reads LGHNA; CDR2 reads YSLEER. The CDR3 DNA is TGCGCCAGCAGCCACAGACGGACAGGAAGGGACAATGAGCAGTTCTTC. Its translation is CASSHRRTGRDNEQFF.

The chain carries TRBV7-2 and TRBJ2-1; 8 nucleotides line up with TRBD1. The CDR3 covers 14 residues. V dropped 2 bases and J dropped 7; count of bases not matched to a gene: 4. Per the germline V gene, CDR1 is SGHTA and CDR2 is FQGNSA. The CDR3 nucleotides are TGTGCCAGCAGCTTATGGGGACAGGTTAATGAGCAGTTCTTC. This encodes CASSLWGQVNEQFF.

The V call is TRBV25-1, the J call TRBJ2-5; 10 bases match TRBD2. Germline assignment: CDR1 MGHDK and CDR2 SYGVNS. The J segment lost 4 bases and the V segment lost 2 bases, leaving 13 bases of the junction unmatched. The CDR3 length is 18 residues. The CDR3, as DNA: TGTGCCAGCAGTGAAGGCCTAGCGGGAGCGTCGGTAAGAGAGACCCAGTACTTC. Amino acid sequence: CASSEGLAGASVRETQYF. The variable domain in full, completed from reference TRBV25-1 and TRBJ2-5, reads EADIYQTPRYLVIGTGKKITLECSQTMGHDKMYWYQQDPGMELHLIHYSYGVNSTEKGDLSSESTVSRIRTEHFPLTLESARPSHTSQYLCASSEGLAGASVRETQYFGPGTRLLVL.

This clone has only one observation. The chain is built from TRBV7-9 and TRBJ1-6; D may be TRBD1 (5 bases). The CDR3 length is 15 residues. Germline V gene data show CDR1 as SEHNR and CDR2 as FQNEAQ (reference sequence). The V end lost 5 bases, the J end lost 9 bases, and 17 bases lay between the germline ends. DNA of the CDR3: TGTGCCAGCAGCCCCCGGGGGGAAGAGGGTTCACCCCTCCACTTT. It codes for CASSPRGEEGSPLHF.

The chain is built from TRBV27 and TRBJ1-5, with TRBD1 identical over 9 bases. V trimming: 6 bases; J trimming: 6 bases; junction bases outside the gene matches: 9. Looked up from germline, CDR1 is MNHEY and CDR2 is SMNVEV (reference sequence). The CDR3 is made up of 15 amino acids. The CDR3 DNA reads TGTGCCAGCAGCCCTTGGACAGGGGCGGCTCAGCCCCAGCATTTT. It translates to CASSPWTGAAQPQHF.

The CDR3 region is CASKPDRGGYEQYF. As DNA, the CDR3 is TGTGCCTCCAAACCGGACAGGGGGGGGTACGAGCAGTACTTC. The genes are TRBV30 and TRBJ2-7; 10 bases fit TRBD1. The CDR3 spans 14 residues. Trimming cost V 7 bases and J 4 bases; bases outside gene matches: 10. Germline loops: CDR1 GTSNPN, CDR2 SVGIG (reference sequence).

The chain employs TRBV6-6 and TRBJ2-7; D ambiguous. The V gene's germline CDR1 is MNHNY and CDR2 SVGAGI (reference sequence). The CDR3 extends over 14 amino acids. V shed 0 bases and J shed 2 bases, with 8 bases lying between them. For the CDR3, the DNA is TGTGCCAGCAGTTACTCGATCGAGACCTACGAGCAGTACTTC. It codes for CASSYSIETYEQYF.

The chain combines TRBV5-1 with TRBJ2-7, with 7 positions matching TRBD1. The V gene end was trimmed by 4 bases and the J gene end by 3 bases; junction bases not matched to a gene: 16. This CDR3 is 17 amino acids long. Germline V gene lookup returns CDR1 SGHRS and CDR2 YFSETQ. Written as DNA, the CDR3 is TGCGCCAGCAGCGTGCGACCTCGACAGGGTTTTTTCTACGAGCAGTACTTC. Amino acids: CASSVRPRQGFFYEQYF.